This T cell receptor beta chain was sequenced in a study of cytomegalovirus exposure and HLA in healthy donors. Of note for this clone: As yet, its antigen is unknown.

The CDR3 runs to 16 residues. Germline CDR1 and CDR2: MGHRA and YSYEKL. V was pared by 1 base and J by 6 bases, with 6 bases of the junction left unmatched. This PCR relied on a set of 60 Vbeta primers and 13 Jbeta primers. The protocol was immunoSEQ multiplex PCR, while the TCRdb copy is restricted to in-frame clones and leaves out a portion. The sample has some 150,000 clones, around 70% seen once. Study-wide results and limits: Immune exposure information comprised only CMV serostatus. In a later analysis, parvovirus B19, influenza, CMV and Epstein-Barr virus appeared linked to several top co-occurrence clusters. Investigators reported over 150 TCR beta chains as tied to cytomegalovirus.

The donors were healthy bone marrow donors. Sequencing used PBMCs. The TCR sequence derives from a woman aged 60-70 years in good health and CMV-seropositive. The chain couples TRBV4-1 to TRBJ2-3, with 11 positions matching TRBD2. CDR3 DNA sequence: TGCGCCAGCAGCCAAGGGGTAGCGGGAGGGCAGGATACGCAGTATTTT. This sequence encodes CASSQGVAGGQDTQYF.